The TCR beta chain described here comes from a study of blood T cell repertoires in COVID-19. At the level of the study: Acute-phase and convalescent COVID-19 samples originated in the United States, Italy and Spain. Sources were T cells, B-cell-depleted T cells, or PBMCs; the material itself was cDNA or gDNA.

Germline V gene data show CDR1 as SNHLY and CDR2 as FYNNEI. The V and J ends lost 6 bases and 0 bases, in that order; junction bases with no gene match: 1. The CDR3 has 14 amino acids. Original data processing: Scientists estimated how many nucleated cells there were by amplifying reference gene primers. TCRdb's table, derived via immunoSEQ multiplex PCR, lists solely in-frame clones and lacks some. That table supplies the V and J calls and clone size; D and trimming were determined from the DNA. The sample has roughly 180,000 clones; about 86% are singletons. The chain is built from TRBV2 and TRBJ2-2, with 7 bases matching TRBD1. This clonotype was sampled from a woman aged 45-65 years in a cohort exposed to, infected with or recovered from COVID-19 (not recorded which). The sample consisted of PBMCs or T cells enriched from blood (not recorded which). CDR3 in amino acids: CASRQGSNTGELFF. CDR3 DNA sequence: TGTGCCAGCAGACAGGGGTCGAACACCGGGGAGCTGTTTTTT.